This T cell receptor (beta chain) was retrieved from a study of PD-1 blockade in classical Hodgkin lymphoma. General study points: Later analyses included only patients treated at least 1 year post-ASCT. A significant rise in TCR diversity was seen by C4D1 for CD4+ cells but not for CD8+ cells.

After autologous stem cell transplantation all patients relapsed, and prior brentuximab vedotin exposure differed between cohorts. Libraries were prepared by immunoSEQ multiplex PCR; TCRdb keeps only in-frame clonotypes and omits some of them. The data contain approximately 7,500 clones, roughly 80% of them singletons. CDR1 and CDR2 (germline): WNHNN, SYGVQD (reference sequence). This CDR3 has 12 amino acids. With V trimmed by 8 bases and J by 5 bases, 3 bases remained unmatched. Details on this clone: Its target is unknown.

Sequencing used peripheral blood mononuclear cells (PBMCs), obtained at baseline. The chain links TRBV10-1 to TRBJ2-5; the match to TRBD1 covers 9 bases. The sequence was obtained from a human donor with classical Hodgkin lymphoma. CDR3 amino acids: CASADRGETQYF. The CDR3 DNA sequence: TGCGCCAGCGCAGACAGGGGGGAGACCCAGTACTTC.